This is a list of T cell receptor beta chains from one sample in a study of shared clonotypes between healthy human individuals. Repertoires were generated with immunoSEQ multiplex PCR, while TCRdb's copy carries only in-frame clones and drops some. The table shows some 1 million clones, with more than 60% occurring only once. Sequencing used memory CD4+ T cells sorted from blood. Receptors originate from a young man in good health. CDR3s include the opening cysteine and the closing phenylalanine or tryptophan. The D gene is left open where the match is weak. Rows may omit the clone size; those that give it use once, few, many or a size class.

.	TRBV5-1	.	TRBJ1-1	CASRWGTEAFF	TGCGCCAGCAGATGGGGCACTGAAGCTTTCTTT
.	TRBV4-2	TRBD2	TRBJ2-3	CASSQGDYSNTQYF	TGTGCCAGCAGCCAGGGGGACTACTCGAATACGCAGTATTTT
.	TRBV9	TRBD1	TRBJ2-2	CASSVATPGQWNTGELFF	TGTGCCAGCAGCGTAGCTACTCCGGGACAGTGGAACACCGGGGAGCTGTTTTTT
.	TRBV7-7	.	TRBJ1-1	CASSLNGNTEAFF	TGTGCTAGCAGCTTAAATGGGAACACTGAAGCTTTCTTT
.	TRBV28	.	TRBJ1-1	CASSRSQGNTEAFF	TGTGCCAGCAGTCGATCCCAGGGGAACACTGAAGCTTTCTTT
many	TRBV30	.	TRBJ1-2	CAWGFSGGYTF	TGTGCCTGGGGCTTCTCCGGGGGCTACACCTTC
.	TRBV27	TRBD2	TRBJ2-5	CASSLGDGRARETQYF	TGTGCCAGCAGTTTAGGGGACGGGAGGGCCCGGGAGACCCAGTACTTC
few	TRBV2	.	TRBJ2-7	CASYPESLAYEQYF	TGTGCCAGCTATCCAGAATCGCTAGCCTACGAGCAGTACTTC
.	TRBV5-1	.	TRBJ2-1	CASSLVPWGEQFF	TGCGCCAGCAGCTTGGTCCCATGGGGTGAGCAGTTCTTC
few	TRBV5-1	TRBD1	TRBJ2-7	CASSLGGGQGVHEQYF	TGCGCCAGCAGCTTGGGGGGTGGACAGGGAGTCCACGAGCAGTACTTC
.	TRBV2	.	TRBJ2-5	CASRSSSVQETQYF	TGTGCCAGCCGTTCTAGTTCCGTACAAGAGACCCAGTACTTC
few	TRBV18	TRBD2	TRBJ2-1	CASSPGLAGADYNEQFF	TGTGCCAGCTCACCCGGACTAGCGGGGGCCGACTACAATGAGCAGTTCTTC
.	TRBV7-8	.	TRBJ2-5	CASSLEGRGRIKETQYF	TGTGCCAGCAGCTTAGAGGGGAGGGGGCGGATTAAAGAGACCCAGTACTTC
.	TRBV6-6	TRBD1	TRBJ1-4	CASSYGQGANEKLFF	TGTGCCAGCAGTTACGGACAGGGGGCGAATGAAAAACTGTTTTTT
.	TRBV29-1	TRBD1	TRBJ2-5	CSAGDRINQETQYF	TGCAGCGCCGGGGACAGAATAAACCAAGAGACCCAGTACTTC
.	TRBV5-4	TRBD1	TRBJ2-7	CASSLVQGASYEQYF	TGTGCCAGCAGCTTGGTTCAGGGGGCTTCCTACGAGCAGTACTTC
few	TRBV10-2	.	TRBJ1-5	CASSDLVGQPQHF	TGCGCCAGCAGTGATTTGGTCGGCCAGCCCCAGCATTTT
.	TRBV2	TRBD2	TRBJ2-1	CASSVGLAGGISEQFF	TGTGCCAGCAGTGTAGGTCTAGCGGGAGGAATTAGTGAGCAGTTCTTC
.	TRBV7-7	.	TRBJ2-6	CASSLAPGQFSGANVLTF	TGTGCTAGCAGCTTAGCACCCGGACAGTTTTCTGGGGCCAACGTCCTGACTTTC
.	TRBV5-1	.	TRBJ2-3	CASSLVYRDTQYF	TGCGCCAGCAGCTTGGTATATAGAGATACGCAGTATTTT
.	TRBV5-1	.	TRBJ1-6	CASSPGTRFSPLHF	TGCGCCAGCAGCCCAGGGACAAGGTTTTCACCCCTCCACTTT
.	TRBV25-1	.	TRBJ1-4	CASSEQGGGEKLFF	TGTGCCAGCAGTGAACAGGGAGGAGGTGAAAAACTGTTTTTT